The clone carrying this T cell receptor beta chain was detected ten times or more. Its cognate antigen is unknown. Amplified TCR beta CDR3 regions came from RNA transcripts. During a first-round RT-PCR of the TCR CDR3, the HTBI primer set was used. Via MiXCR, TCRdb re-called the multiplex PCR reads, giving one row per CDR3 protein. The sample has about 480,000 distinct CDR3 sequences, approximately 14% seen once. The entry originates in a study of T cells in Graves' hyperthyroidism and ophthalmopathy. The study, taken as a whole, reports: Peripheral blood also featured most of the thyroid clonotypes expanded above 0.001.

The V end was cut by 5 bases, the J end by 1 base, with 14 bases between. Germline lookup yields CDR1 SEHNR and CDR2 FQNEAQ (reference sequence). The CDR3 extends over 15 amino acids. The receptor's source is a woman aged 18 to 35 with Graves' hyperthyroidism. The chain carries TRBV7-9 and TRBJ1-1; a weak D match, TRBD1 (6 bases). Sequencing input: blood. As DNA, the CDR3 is TGTGCCAGCAGCCCGCGACAGGATAGGAACACTGAAGCTTTCTTT. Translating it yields CASSPRQDRNTEAFF.